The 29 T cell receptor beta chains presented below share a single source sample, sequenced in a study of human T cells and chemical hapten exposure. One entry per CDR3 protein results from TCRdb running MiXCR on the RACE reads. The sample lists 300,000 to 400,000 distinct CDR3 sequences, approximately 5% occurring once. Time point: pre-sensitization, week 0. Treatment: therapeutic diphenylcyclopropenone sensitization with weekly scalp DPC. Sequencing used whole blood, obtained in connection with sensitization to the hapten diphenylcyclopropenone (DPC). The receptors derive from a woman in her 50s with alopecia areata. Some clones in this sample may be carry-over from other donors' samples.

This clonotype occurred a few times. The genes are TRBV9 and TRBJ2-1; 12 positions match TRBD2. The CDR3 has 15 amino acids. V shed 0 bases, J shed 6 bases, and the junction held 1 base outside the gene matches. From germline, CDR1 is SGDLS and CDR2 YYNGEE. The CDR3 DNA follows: TGTGCCAGCAGCGTAGCACTAGCGGGAGGCAATGAGCAGTTCTTC. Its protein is CASSVALAGGNEQFF.

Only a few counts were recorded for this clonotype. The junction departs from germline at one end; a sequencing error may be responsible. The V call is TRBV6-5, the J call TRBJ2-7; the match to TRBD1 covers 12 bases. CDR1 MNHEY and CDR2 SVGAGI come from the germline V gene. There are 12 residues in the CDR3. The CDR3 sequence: CASSTGDRGLSF. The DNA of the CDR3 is TGTGCCAGCAGTACGGGGGACAGGGGGCTCTCCTTC.

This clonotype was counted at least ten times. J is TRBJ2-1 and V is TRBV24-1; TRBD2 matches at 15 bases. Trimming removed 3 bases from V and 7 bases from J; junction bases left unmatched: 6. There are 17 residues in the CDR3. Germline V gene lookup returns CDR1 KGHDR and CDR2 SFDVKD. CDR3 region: CATSDTRTSGGVNEQFF. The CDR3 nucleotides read TGTGCCACCAGTGATACCCGGACTAGCGGGGGGGTTAATGAGCAGTTCTTC.

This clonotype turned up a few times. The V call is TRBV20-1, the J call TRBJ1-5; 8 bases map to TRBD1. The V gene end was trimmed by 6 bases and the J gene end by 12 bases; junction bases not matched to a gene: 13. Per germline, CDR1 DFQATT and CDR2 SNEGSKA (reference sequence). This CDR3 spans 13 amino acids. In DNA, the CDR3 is TGCAGTGCCCGCCGACAGGGGCCTGAGAGCCAGCATTTT. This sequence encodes CSARRQGPESQHF.

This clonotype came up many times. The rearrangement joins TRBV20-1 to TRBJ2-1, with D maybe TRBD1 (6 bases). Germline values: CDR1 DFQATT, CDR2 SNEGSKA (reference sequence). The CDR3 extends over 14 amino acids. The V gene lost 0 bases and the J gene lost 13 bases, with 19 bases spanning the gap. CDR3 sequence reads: CSARDHSWGQIQFF. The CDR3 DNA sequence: TGCAGTGCTAGAGATCACTCCTGGGGGCAGATTCAGTTCTTC.

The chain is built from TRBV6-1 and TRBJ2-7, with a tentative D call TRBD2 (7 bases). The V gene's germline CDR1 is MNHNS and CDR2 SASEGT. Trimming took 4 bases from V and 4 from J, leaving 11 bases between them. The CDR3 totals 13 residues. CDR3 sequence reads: CASSAGGKYEQYF. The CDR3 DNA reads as TGTGCCAGCAGTGCGGGGGGCAAGTACGAGCAGTACTTC.

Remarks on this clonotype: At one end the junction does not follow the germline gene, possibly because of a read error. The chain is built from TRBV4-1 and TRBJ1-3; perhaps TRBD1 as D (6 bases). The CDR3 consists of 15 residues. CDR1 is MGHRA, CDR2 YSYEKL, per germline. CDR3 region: CASSQQGFSGDTIYF. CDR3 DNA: TGCGCCAGCAGCCAACAGGGGTTCTCTGGAGACACCATATATTTT.

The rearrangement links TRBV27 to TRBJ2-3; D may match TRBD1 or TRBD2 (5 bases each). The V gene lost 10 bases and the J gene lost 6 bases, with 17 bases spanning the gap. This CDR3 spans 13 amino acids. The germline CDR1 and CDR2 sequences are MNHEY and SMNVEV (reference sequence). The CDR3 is CATYGLPGDTQYF. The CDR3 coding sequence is TGTGCCACCTACGGACTGCCAGGGGATACGCAGTATTTT.

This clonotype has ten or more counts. CDR3 sequence reads: CTSSQEFGGVAGGPRRTDTQYF. DNA of the CDR3: TGCACCAGCAGCCAAGAATTTGGGGGGGTAGCGGGAGGGCCAAGGCGCACAGATACGCAGTATTTT. The chain couples TRBV1 to TRBJ2-3; the D call TRBD2 from the table was never checked on the DNA. TRBV1 is marked as a pseudogene. CDR3 length equals 22 residues.

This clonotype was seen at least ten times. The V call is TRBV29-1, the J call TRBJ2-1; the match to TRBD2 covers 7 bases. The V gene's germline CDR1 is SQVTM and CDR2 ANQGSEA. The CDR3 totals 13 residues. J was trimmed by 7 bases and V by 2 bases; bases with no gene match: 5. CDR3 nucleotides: TGCAGCGTTGAATCGAGCGGGAATAATGAGCAGTTCTTC. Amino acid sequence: CSVESSGNNEQFF.

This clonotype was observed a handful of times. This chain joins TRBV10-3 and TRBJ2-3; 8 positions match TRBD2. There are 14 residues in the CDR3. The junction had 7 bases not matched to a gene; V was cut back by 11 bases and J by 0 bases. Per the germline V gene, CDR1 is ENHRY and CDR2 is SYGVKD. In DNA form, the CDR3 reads TGTGCCGGGGGAGCGGGAGACAGCACAGATACGCAGTATTTT. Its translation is CAGGAGDSTDTQYF.

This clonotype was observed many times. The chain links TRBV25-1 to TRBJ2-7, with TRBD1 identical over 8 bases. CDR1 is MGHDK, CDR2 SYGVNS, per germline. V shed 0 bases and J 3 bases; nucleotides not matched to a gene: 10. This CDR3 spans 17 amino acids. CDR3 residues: CASSEYGNTDRDYEQYF. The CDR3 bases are TGTGCCAGCAGTGAATATGGCAATACGGACAGGGACTACGAGCAGTACTTC.

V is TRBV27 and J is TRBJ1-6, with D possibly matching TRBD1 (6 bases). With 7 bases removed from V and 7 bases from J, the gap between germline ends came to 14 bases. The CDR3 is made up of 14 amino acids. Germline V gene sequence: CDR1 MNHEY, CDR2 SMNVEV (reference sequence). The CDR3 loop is CASTLVGGNSPLHF. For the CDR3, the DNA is TGTGCCAGCACCCTTGTAGGGGGAAATTCACCCCTCCACTTT.

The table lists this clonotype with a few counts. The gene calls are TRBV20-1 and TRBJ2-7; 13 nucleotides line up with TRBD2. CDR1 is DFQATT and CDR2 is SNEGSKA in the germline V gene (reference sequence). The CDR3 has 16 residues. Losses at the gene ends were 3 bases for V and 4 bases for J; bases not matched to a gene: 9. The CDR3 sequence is CSARASRTSGSYEQYF. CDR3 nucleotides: TGCAGTGCTAGGGCAAGTAGGACTAGCGGGAGTTACGAGCAGTACTTC.

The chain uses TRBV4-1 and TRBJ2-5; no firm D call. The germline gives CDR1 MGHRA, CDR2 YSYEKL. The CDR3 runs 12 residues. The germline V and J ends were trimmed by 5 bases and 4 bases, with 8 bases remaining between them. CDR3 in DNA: TGCGCCAGCAGCTCGGCCCTAGAGACCCAGTACTTC. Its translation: CASSSALETQYF.

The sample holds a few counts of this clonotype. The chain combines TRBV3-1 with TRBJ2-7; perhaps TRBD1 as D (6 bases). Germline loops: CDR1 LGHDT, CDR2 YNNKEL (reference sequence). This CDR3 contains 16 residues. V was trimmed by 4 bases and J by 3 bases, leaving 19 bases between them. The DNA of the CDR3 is TGTGCCAGCAGCCGGTCACGGACAGCAGACAACTACGAGCAGTACTTC. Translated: CASSRSRTADNYEQYF.

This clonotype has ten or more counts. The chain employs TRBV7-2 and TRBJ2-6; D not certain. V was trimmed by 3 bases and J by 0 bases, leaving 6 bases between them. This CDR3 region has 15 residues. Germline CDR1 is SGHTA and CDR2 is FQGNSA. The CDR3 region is CASSFRSSGANVLTF. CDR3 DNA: TGTGCCAGCAGCTTTCGGAGCTCTGGGGCCAACGTCCTGACTTTC.

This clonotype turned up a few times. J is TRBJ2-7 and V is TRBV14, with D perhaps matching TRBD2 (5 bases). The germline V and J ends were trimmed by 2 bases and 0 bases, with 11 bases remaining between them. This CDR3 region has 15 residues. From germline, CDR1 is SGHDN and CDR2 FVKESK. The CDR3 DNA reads TGTGCCAGCAGCCAAACCCAGCGGCCCTCCTACGAGCAGTACTTC. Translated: CASSQTQRPSYEQYF.

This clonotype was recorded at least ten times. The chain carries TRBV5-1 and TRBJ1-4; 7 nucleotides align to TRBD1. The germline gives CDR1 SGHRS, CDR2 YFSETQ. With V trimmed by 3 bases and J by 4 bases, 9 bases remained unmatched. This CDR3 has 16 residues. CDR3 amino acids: CASSWRPGQNNEKLFF. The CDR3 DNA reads TGCGCCAGCAGCTGGAGACCGGGACAGAATAATGAAAAACTGTTTTTT.

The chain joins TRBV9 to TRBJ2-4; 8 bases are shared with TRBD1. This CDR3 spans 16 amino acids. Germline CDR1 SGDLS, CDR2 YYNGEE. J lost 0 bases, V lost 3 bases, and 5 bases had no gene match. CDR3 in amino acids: CASSGQGTVAKNIQYF. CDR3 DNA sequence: TGTGCCAGCAGCGGACAGGGGACTGTAGCCAAAAACATTCAGTACTTC.

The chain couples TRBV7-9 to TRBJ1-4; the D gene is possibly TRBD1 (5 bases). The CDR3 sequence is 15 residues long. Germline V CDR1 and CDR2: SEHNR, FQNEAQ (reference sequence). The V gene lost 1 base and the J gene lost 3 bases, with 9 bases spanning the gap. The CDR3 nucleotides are TGTGCCAGCAGCTTAGTACAGACAGCTAATGAAAAACTGTTTTTT. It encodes CASSLVQTANEKLFF.

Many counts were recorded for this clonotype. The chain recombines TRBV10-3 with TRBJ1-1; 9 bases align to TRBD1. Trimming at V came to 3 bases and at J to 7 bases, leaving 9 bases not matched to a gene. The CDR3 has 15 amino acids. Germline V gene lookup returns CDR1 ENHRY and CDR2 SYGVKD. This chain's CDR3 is CAISDQDRGTGEAFF. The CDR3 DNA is TGTGCCATCAGTGACCAGGACAGGGGAACGGGTGAAGCTTTCTTT.

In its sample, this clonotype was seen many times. CDR3 region: CASSPPRNRDEQYF. The DNA of the CDR3 is TGTGCCAGCTCACCACCTCGAAACAGGGACGAGCAGTACTTC. The chain couples TRBV18 to TRBJ2-7; D possibly corresponds to TRBD1 (6 bases). V was pared by 0 bases and J by 5 bases, with 11 bases between. Per germline, CDR1 KGHSH and CDR2 LQKENI. This CDR3 has 14 amino acids.

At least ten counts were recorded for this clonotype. The CDR3 DNA follows: TGCGCCAGCAGCTTGGCCGGGGGTGGAGATACGCAGTATTTT. As protein: CASSLAGGGDTQYF. The rearrangement joins TRBV5-1 to TRBJ2-3, with D maybe TRBD2 (6 bases). Looked up from germline, CDR1 is SGHRS and CDR2 is YFSETQ. Between the trimmed V and J ends, which lost 0 bases and 5 bases, there was a span of 10 bases. The CDR3 contains 14 residues.

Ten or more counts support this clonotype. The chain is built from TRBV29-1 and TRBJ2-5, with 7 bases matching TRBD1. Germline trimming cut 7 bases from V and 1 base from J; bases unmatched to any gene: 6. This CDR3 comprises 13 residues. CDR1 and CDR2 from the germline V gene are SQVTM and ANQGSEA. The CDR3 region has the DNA TGCAGCGCCCTAGGACAGGCCCAAGAGACCCAGTACTTC. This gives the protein CSALGQAQETQYF.

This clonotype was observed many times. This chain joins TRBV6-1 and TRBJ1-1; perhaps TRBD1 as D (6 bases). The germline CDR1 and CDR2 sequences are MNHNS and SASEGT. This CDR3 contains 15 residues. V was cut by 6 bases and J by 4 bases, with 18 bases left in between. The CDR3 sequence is CASRFPGAGGTEAFF. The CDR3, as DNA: TGTGCCAGCAGATTTCCAGGGGCGGGGGGCACTGAAGCTTTCTTT.

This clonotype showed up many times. CDR3 amino acids: CAISESRRGTDTQYF. DNA of the CDR3: TGTGCCATCAGTGAGTCTCGCCGGGGCACAGATACGCAGTATTTT. V gene TRBV10-3 combines with J gene TRBJ2-3; unclear D gene. Germline V gene lookup returns CDR1 ENHRY and CDR2 SYGVKD. This CDR3 is 15 amino acids long. Trimming took 0 bases from V and 1 from J, leaving 8 bases between them.

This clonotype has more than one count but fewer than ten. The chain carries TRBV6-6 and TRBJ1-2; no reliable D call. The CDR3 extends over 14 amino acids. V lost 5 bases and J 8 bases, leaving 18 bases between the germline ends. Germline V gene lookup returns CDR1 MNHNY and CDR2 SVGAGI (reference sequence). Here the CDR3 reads CASSPRGEGSGYTF. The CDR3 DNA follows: TGTGCCAGCAGTCCCCGCGGTGAGGGAAGCGGCTACACCTTC.

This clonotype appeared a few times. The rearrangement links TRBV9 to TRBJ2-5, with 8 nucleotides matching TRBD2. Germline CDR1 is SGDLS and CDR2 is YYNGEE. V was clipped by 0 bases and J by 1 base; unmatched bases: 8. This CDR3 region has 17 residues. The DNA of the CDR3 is TGTGCCAGCAGCGTAGCTGGTGCGGGGGGTGCCCAAGAGACCCAGTACTTC. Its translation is CASSVAGAGGAQETQYF.